This T cell receptor beta chain was sequenced during a study of blood T cell repertoires in COVID-19. Germline V CDR1 and CDR2: MNHEY, SVGEGT. After removal of 5 bases from V and 2 bases from J, the junction contained 8 bases not matched to a gene. This CDR3 spans 15 amino acids. Sequencing used immunoSEQ multiplex PCR; TCRdb keeps in-frame clones, though not all of them. Seen here are about 180,000 clones, 82% observed once, and the top ten hold over 7.5%. V gene TRBV6-2 or TRBV6-3 combines with J gene TRBJ1-2, with 7 bases matching TRBD1. Sequencing was done on a sample of peripheral blood. The clonotype originates from a woman in her 70s with acute or convalescent COVID-19. CDR3 region: CASSPRSGQNYGYTF. Written as DNA, the CDR3 is TGTGCCAGCAGTCCCCGATCGGGACAGAACTATGGCTACACCTTC.